The clone carrying this T cell receptor (beta chain) has just a few counts. The data originate from a study of CD8 T cells in Susac syndrome. The CDR3 is made up of 13 amino acids. Trimming shortened V by 1 base and J by 9 bases, and 10 bases separated the two germline ends. From germline, CDR1 is MGHRA and CDR2 YSYEKL. Multiple sclerosis controls were treatment-naive patients with stable or active relapsing-remitting disease. Roughly 0.45 to 1 ug RNA was reverse transcribed with random hexamers. Across 54 Vbeta and 13 Jbeta, TCR beta CDR3 was amplified with immunoSEQ multiplex PCR. TCRdb ran MiXCR on the immunoSEQ multiplex PCR reads and lists one entry per CDR3 protein. The table has around 270,000 distinct CDR3 sequences, about 88% seen once.

Sequencing used CD8+ T cells from PBMCs. The V gene is TRBV4-1, the J gene TRBJ2-1, with D maybe TRBD1 (5 bases). This TCR came from a human donor with multiple sclerosis. The CDR3 bases are TGCGCCAGCAGCCAAGCCAGGGCCGCTGAGCAGTTCTTC. This translates into CASSQARAAEQFF.